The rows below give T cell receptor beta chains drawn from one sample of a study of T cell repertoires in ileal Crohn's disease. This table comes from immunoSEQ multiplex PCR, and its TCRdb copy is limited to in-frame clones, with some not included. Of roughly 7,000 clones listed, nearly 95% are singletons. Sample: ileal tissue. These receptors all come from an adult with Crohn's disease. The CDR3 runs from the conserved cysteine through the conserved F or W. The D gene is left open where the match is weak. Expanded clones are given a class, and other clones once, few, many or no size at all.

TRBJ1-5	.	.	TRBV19	TGTGCCAGTAGTATGTTCCAGGGGCAGGATCAGCCCCAGCATTTT	CASSMFQGQDQPQHF
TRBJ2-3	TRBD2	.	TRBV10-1	TGCGCCAGCAGTATCTCCGAGGCGGGGGGCCCAGATACGCAGTATTTT	CASSISEAGGPDTQYF
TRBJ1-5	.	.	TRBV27	TGTGCCAGCAGTTCGGGGGGCAATCAGCCCCAGCATTTT	CASSSGGNQPQHF
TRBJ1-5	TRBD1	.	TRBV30	TGTGCCTGGAGCAGACAGGGGAATCAGCCCCAGCATTTT	CAWSRQGNQPQHF
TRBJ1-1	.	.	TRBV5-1	TGCGCCAGCAGCTCGGTACCCTGGGAGGCGTCAACTGAAGCTTTCTTT	CASSSVPWEASTEAFF
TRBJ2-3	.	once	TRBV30	TGTGCCTGGAGCTCCCCGCGGGTTTCGACAGATACGCAGTATTTT	CAWSSPRVSTDTQYF
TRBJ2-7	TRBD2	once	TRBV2	TGTGCCATCGGACTAGCGGGATCCTACGAGCAGTACTTC	CAIGLAGSYEQYF
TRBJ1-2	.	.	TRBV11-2	TGTGCCAGCAGCACCACTGATACGACAGCTAACTATGGCTACACCTTC	CASSTTDTTANYGYTF
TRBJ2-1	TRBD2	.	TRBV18	TGTGCCAGCTCACCGAGCCTAGCGGTATACAATGAGCAGTTCTTC	CASSPSLAVYNEQFF
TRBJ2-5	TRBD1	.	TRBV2	TGTGCCAGCAGTGCCACAGGGGGCTCAGAGACCCAGTACTTC	CASSATGGSETQYF
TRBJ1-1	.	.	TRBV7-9	TGTGCCAGCAGCTTCCCCGGGAACACTGAAGCTTTCTTT	CASSFPGNTEAFF
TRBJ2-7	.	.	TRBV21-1	TGTGCCAGCAGCGACAGGGGGTGGTACGAGCAGTACTTC	CASSDRGWYEQYF
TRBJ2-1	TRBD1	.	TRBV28	TGTGCCAGCAGTTTCTGGGACAGGGTTGAAGTCGATGAGCAGTTCTTC	CASSFWDRVEVDEQFF
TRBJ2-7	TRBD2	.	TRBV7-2	TGTGCCAGCAGCTTGACTAGCGGACCCTACGAGCAGTACTTC	CASSLTSGPYEQYF
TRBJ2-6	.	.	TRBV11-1	TGTGCCAGCAGCTTAACATCGACTGGGGCCAACGTCCTGACTTTC	CASSLTSTGANVLTF
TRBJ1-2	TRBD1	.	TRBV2	TGTGCCAGCAGTGAAGTGGGACAGGGAGAAGGGGGCTACACCTTC	CASSEVGQGEGGYTF
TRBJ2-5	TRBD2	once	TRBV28	TGTGCCAGCAGATCCGGGACTAGCGGGCGCTACCAAGAGACCCAGTACTTC	CASRSGTSGRYQETQYF
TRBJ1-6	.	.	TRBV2	TGTGCCAGCAGTCCACAGGGTTCCTATAATTCACCCCTCCACTTT	CASSPQGSYNSPLHF
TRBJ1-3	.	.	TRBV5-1	TGCGCCAGCAGCTTAAACGGTTTCTCTGGAAACACCATATATTTT	CASSLNGFSGNTIYF
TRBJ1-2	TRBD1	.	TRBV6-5	TGTGCCAGCAGTTACGCGGGACAGGGGGCAGAGGGCTACACCTTC	CASSYAGQGAEGYTF
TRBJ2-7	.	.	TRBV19	TGTGCCAGTAGTACCGCACAGGCGCCCTACGAGCAGTACTTC	CASSTAQAPYEQYF
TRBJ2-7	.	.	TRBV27	TGTGCCAGCAGTGACGGGGGGCTTAAAGAGCAGTACTTC	CASSDGGLKEQYF
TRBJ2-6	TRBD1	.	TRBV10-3	TGTGCCATCAGTGTGAAGGGGGCAGACTCTGGGGCCAACGTCCTGACTTTC	CAISVKGADSGANVLTF
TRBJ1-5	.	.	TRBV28	TGTGCCAGCAGAACAGGGATCTCTCAGCCCCAGCATTTT	CASRTGISQPQHF
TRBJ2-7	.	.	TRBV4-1	TGCGCCAGCAGCCAAGCTGGGCGCTCCTACGAGCAGTACTTC	CASSQAGRSYEQYF
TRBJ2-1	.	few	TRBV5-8	TGTGCCAGCGTCTGGGGCTGGCACAGGAGATTATACAATGAGCAGTTCTTC	CASVWGWHRRLYNEQFF
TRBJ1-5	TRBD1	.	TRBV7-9	TGTGCCAGTTCTTATGGGGACAGCCGTAACCTCCATAGCAATCAGCCCCAGCATTTT	CASSYGDSRNLHSNQPQHF
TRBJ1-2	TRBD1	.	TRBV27	TGTGCCAGCAGTCCGGTTGACAGGGCGGCTAACTATGGCTACACCTTC	CASSPVDRAANYGYTF
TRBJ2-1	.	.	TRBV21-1	TGTGCCAGCAGCAAAAGGGATGAGGGTGCTTACAATGAGCAGTTCTTC	CASSKRDEGAYNEQFF
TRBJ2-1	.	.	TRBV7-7	TGTGCTAGCAGCAGACCCGGGACTTACAATGAGCAGTTCTTC	CASSRPGTYNEQFF
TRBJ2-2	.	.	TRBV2	TGTGCCAGCAGAAGACAGGTTGCGAACACCGGGGAGCTGTTTTTT	CASRRQVANTGELFF
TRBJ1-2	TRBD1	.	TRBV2	TGTGCCAGCAGTGGACCCCAAACCAGGGGGTATGGCTACACCTTC	CASSGPQTRGYGYTF
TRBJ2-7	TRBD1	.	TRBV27	TGTGCCAGCAGTGACCGGGACAGGGGCTCCTACGAGCAGTACTTC	CASSDRDRGSYEQYF
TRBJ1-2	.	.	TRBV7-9	TGTGCCAGCAGCTTAGGGGGGATACTCTCGTCGGAGGGTGGCTACACCTTC	CASSLGGILSSEGGYTF
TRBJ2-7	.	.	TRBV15	TGTGCCACCAGCACACGGTTAAGCTCCTACGAGCAGTACTTC	CATSTRLSSYEQYF
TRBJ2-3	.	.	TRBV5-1	TGCGCCAGCAGCTCGGGGAGCACAGATACGCAGTATTTT	CASSSGSTDTQYF
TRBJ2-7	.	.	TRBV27	TGTGCCAGCAGTTTAAGGTATGGCAGGGTCTACGAGCAGTACTTC	CASSLRYGRVYEQYF
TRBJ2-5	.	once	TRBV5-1	TGCGCCAGCAGCCACGACCTCCAGGTGTACCAAGAGACCCAGTACTTC	CASSHDLQVYQETQYF
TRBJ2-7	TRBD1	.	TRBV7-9	TGTGCCAGCAGATACGACAGGGAATACAACTACGAGCAGTACTTC	CASRYDREYNYEQYF
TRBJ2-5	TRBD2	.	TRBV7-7	TGTGCTAGCAGACAACTAGCGGGAGCGGCGGAGACCCAGTACTTC	CASRQLAGAAETQYF
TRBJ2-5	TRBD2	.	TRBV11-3	TGTGCCAGCAGCTCTGGACTAGCTGGAACCAGTTCGGAGACCCAGTACTTC	CASSSGLAGTSSETQYF
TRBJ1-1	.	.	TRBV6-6	TGTGCCAGCAGTTACCAGGGGTCGAACACTGAAGCTTTCTTT	CASSYQGSNTEAFF
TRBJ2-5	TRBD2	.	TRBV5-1	TGCGCCAGCAGCTTGGCTAGCGGGATCCAAGAGACCCAGTACTTC	CASSLASGIQETQYF
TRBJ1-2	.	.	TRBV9	TGTGCCAGCAGCGACCCATACAGGAGTAACTATGGCTACACCTTC	CASSDPYRSNYGYTF
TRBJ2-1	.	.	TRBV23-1	TGCGCCAGCAGTCAATCCACTAGGGCCACCTACAATGAGCAGTTCTTC	CASSQSTRATYNEQFF
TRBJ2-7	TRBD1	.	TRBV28	TGTGCCAGCAGCGGTTGGACAGGGGCCTACGAGCAGTACTTC	CASSGWTGAYEQYF
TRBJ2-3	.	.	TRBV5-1	TGCGCCAGCAGCTTGGAAGGCGGGACTAGCACAGATACGCAGTATTTT	CASSLEGGTSTDTQYF
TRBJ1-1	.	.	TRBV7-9	TGTGCCAGCAGCTTTCGGGGGGATATGAACACTGAAGCTTTCTTT	CASSFRGDMNTEAFF
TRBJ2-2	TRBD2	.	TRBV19	TGTGCCAGTAGTACCAGAGACGGGAGGGGACCAGGAGTACCGGGTTACACCGGGGAGCTGTTTTTT	CASSTRDGRGPGVPGYTGELFF
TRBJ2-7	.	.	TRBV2	TGTGCCAGCAGTTTCCTAAACCCCTACGAGCAGTACTTC	CASSFLNPYEQYF
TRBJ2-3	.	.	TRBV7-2	TGTGCCAGCAGCCCCGCCGGGGTCACGCAGTATTTT	CASSPAGVTQYF
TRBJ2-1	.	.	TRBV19	TGTGCCAGTAGAGGGTCTAGCGGGACAGGTGAGCAGTTCTTC	CASRGSSGTGEQFF
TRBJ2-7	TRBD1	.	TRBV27	TGTGCCAGCAGACCCCTTGGGACAGGAAACTCCTACGAGCAGTACTTC	CASRPLGTGNSYEQYF
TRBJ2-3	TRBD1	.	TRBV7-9	TGTGCCAGCAGCCCTCGACAGGGTGTAACAGATACGCAGTATTTT	CASSPRQGVTDTQYF